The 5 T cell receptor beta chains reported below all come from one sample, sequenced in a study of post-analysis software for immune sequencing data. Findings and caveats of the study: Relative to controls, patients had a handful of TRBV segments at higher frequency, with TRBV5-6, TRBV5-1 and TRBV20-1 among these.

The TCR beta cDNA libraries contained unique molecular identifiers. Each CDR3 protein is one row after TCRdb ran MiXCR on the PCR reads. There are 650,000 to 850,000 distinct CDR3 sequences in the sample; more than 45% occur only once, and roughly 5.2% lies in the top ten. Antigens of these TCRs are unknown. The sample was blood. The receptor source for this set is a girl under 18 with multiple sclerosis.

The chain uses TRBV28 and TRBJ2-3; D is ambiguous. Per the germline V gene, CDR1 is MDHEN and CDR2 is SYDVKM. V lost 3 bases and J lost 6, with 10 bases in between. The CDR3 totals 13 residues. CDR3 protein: CASSFRTPDTQYF. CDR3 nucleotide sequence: TGTGCCAGCAGTTTTCGGACCCCGGATACGCAGTATTTT.

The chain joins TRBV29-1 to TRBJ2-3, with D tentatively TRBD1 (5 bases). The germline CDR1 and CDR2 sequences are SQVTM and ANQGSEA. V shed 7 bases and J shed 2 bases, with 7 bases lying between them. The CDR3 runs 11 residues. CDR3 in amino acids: CSGQSTDTQYF. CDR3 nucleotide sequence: TGCAGCGGACAGTCCACAGATACGCAGTATTTT.

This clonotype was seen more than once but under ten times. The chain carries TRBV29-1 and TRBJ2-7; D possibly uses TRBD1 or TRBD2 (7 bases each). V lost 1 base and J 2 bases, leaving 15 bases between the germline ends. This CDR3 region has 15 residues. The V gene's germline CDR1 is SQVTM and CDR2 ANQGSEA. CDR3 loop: CSVEGEGAAPYEQYF. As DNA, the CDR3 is TGCAGCGTTGAAGGGGAGGGGGCGGCCCCCTACGAGCAGTACTTC.

CDR3 sequence (DNA): TGTGCCAGCAGTACCACTAGCGGGGTATACGAGCAGTACTTC. Protein product: CASSTTSGVYEQYF. The rearrangement joins TRBV27 to TRBJ2-4; 10 bases fit TRBD2. The DNA end favors TRBJ2-7, so the J call may be wrong. Germline CDR1 MNHEY, CDR2 SMNVEV (reference sequence). This CDR3 contains 14 residues.

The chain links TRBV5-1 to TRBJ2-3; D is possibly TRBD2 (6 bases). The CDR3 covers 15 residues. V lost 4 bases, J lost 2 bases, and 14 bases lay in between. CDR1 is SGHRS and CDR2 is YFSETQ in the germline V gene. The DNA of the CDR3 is TGCGCCAGCAGCCTATATGGACTAAACACAGATACGCAGTATTTT. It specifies CASSLYGLNTDTQYF.